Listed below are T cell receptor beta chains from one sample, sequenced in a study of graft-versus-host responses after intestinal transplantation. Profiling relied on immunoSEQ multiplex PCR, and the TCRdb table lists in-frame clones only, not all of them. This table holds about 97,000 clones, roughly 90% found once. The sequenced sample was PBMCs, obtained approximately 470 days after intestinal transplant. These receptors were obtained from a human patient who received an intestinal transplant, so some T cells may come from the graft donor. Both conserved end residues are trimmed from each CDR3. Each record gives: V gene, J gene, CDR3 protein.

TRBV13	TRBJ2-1	ASSFRGAVEQF
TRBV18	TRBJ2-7	ASSPQEGAYEQY
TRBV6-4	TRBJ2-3	ASSESGGAADTQY
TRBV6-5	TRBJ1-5	ASSPGQGSNQPQH
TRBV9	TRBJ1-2	ASSPRTGATIYGYT
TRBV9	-	ASSGGPFSPYEQY
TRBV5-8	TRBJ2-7	ASSLAREQY
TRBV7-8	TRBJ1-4	ASSPVSGSSNEKLF
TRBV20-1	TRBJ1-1	SGQGDTEAF
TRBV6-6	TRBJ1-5	ASSYATQPQH
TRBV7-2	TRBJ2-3	ASSLVGTSMDTQY
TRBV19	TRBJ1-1	ASSIARTSVAEAF
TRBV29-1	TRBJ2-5	SVEEGGETQY
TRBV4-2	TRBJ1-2	ASSHVVGRDGYT
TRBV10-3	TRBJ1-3	ATLGVVGNTIY
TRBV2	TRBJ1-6	ASRGQLSSYNSPLH
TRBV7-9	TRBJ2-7	ASSVDRENEQY
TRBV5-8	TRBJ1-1	ASSLVVGPNEAF
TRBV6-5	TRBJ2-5	ASSPRTQY
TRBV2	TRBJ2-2	ASSGETGELF
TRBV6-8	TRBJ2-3	ASSPSLAGGAHTQY
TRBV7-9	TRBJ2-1	ASSLGSSYNEQF
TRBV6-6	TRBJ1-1	ASTSWNTEAF
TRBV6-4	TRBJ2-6	ASSEGAGANVLT
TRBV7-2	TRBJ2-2	ASSLALESANTGELF
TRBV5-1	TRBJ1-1	ASSATGVHTEAF
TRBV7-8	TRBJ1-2	ASSLARDRGVGGYT
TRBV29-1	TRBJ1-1	SVPRGGGTEAF
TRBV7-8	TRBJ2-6	ASSLARWTGFSGANVLT
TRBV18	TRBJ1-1	ASSPTGGWTEAF
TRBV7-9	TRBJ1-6	ASSYAGTGRSPLH
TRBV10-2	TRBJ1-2	ASSPGVSYT
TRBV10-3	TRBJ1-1	ATGTPPGTEAF
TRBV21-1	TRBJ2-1	ASSSNPEEQF
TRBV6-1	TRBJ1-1	AGTGVNTEAF
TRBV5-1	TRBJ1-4	ASRMGTGDEKLF
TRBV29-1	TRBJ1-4	SVLGTGAEKLF
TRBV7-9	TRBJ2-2	ASRRTSGGNTGELF
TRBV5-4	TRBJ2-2	ASSSGNSGELF
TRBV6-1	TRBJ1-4	ASSEGQGGSEKLF
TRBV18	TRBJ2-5	ASSPPGTSGYQETQY
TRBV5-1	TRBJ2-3	ASSWTSTDTQY
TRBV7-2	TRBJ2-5	ASSLVRTSGGAETQY
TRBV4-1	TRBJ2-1	ASSHTAGGRDEQF
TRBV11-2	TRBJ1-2	ASSPRDGFNYGYT
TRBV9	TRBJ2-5	ASSVGSSQETQY
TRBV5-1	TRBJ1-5	ASSLDPSNQPQH
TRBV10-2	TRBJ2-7	ASRTAPGEQY
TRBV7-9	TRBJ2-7	ASSPGQGKHYEQY
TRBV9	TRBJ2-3	ASSVVAVGQADTQY
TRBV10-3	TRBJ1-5	AISPLLNLNQPQH